A single sample is the source of the 27 T cell receptor beta chains below, sequenced in a study of blood T cell repertoires in COVID-19. The assay was immunoSEQ multiplex PCR, and TCRdb's table has in-frame clones only and misses some. The sample lists roughly 300,000 clones; roughly 85% were seen once. The sample comprised peripheral blood. These receptors were obtained from a human donor in a cohort sampled during active COVID-19.

This chain joins TRBV29-1 and TRBJ2-1, with 11 nucleotides matching TRBD2. The V gene's germline CDR1 is SQVTM and CDR2 ANQGSEA. This CDR3 region has 13 residues. The junction had 5 bases not matched to a gene; V was cut back by 7 bases and J by 6 bases. CDR3 protein: CSGRLAGSNEQFF. In DNA form, the CDR3 reads TGCAGCGGTAGACTAGCGGGAAGCAATGAGCAGTTCTTC.

The rearrangement joins TRBV7-8 to TRBJ1-2, with TRBD1 matching over 8 bases. The trim removed 5 bases at V and 2 bases at J, leaving 4 bases unmatched. The CDR3 contains 14 residues. Germline loops: CDR1 SGHVS, CDR2 FQNEAQ. CDR3 region: CASSPRDRNYGYTF. The CDR3 DNA reads TGTGCCAGCAGCCCAAGGGACAGGAACTATGGCTACACCTTC.

The chain recombines TRBV20-1 with TRBJ2-7; 8 positions agree with TRBD1. The trim removed 3 bases at V and 0 bases at J, leaving 10 bases unmatched. Germline CDR1 is DFQATT and CDR2 is SNEGSKA (reference sequence). The length of the CDR3 is 16 residues. This CDR3 reads CSASSPTGATSYEQYF. The CDR3 bases are TGCAGTGCTAGTAGCCCGACAGGGGCCACCTCCTACGAGCAGTACTTC.

The rearrangement joins TRBV27 to TRBJ1-6; a weak D match, TRBD1 (6 bases). V lost 5 bases and J 0 bases, leaving 11 bases between the germline ends. Germline values: CDR1 MNHEY, CDR2 SMNVEV (reference sequence). There are 16 residues in the CDR3. CDR3 coding DNA: TGTGCCAGCAGTCGGGGAGGGGGCTCCTATAATTCACCCCTCCACTTT. This sequence encodes CASSRGGGSYNSPLHF.

V and J are TRBV5-1 and TRBJ1-5, with a possible D match to TRBD1 (5 bases). This CDR3 is built from 13 residues. The V end lost 2 bases, the J end lost 7 bases, and 10 bases lay between the germline ends. The V gene's germline CDR1 is SGHRS and CDR2 YFSETQ. The CDR3: CASSLNQGQPQHF. CDR3 bases: TGCGCCAGCAGCTTAAATCAGGGACAGCCCCAGCATTTT.

The rearrangement uses TRBV6-5 and TRBJ2-5; D possibly corresponds to TRBD1 (5 bases). This CDR3 spans 12 amino acids. Per the germline V gene, CDR1 is MNHEY and CDR2 is SVGAGI. Deletions cut 7 bases from V and 4 bases from J, with 10 bases between. As DNA, the CDR3 is TGTGCCAGCACCCACCAGGGAGAGACCCAGTACTTC. It encodes CASTHQGETQYF.

The CDR3 DNA is TGTGCCAGCAGCGCAGGGGGTAGCAATCAGCCCCAGCATTTT. Protein sequence: CASSAGGSNQPQHF. This rearrangement joins TRBV25-1 to TRBJ1-5, with 7 bases that match TRBD1. The CDR3 is 14 amino acids. The junction had 2 bases not matched to a gene; V was cut back by 6 bases and J by 0 bases. Per the germline V gene, CDR1 is MGHDK and CDR2 is SYGVNS. Together with reference TRBV25-1 and TRBJ1-5, the CDR3 gives the full variable domain: EADIYQTPRYLVIGTGKKITLECSQTMGHDKMYWYQQDPGMELHLIHYSYGVNSTEKGDLSSESTVSRIRTEHFPLTLESARPSHTSQYLCASSAGGSNQPQHFGDGTRLSIL.

The chain combines TRBV7-8 with TRBJ2-2, with D unclear. The CDR3 contains 12 residues. Per the germline V gene, CDR1 is SGHVS and CDR2 is FQNEAQ. V gave up 4 bases and J gave up 3 bases, with 3 bases separating them. CDR3 residues: CASSSYTGELFF. The CDR3 nucleotides are TGTGCCAGCAGCTCCTACACCGGGGAGCTGTTTTTT.

V is TRBV10-3 and J is TRBJ2-5; 9 nucleotides align to TRBD2. The length of the CDR3 is 16 residues. V was clipped by 4 bases and J by 1 base; unmatched bases: 7. In germline, CDR1 is ENHRY, CDR2 SYGVKD. The CDR3 DNA follows: TGTGCCATCAGTGGATCTAGCGGGACAGCCCAAGAGACCCAGTACTTC. Protein: CAISGSSGTAQETQYF.

The rearrangement uses TRBV11-2 and TRBJ2-7, with D hard to call. The CDR3 totals 14 residues. V was cut by 2 bases and J by 1 base, with 9 bases left in between. The V gene's germline CDR1 is SGHAT and CDR2 FQNNGV. Here the CDR3 reads CASSLTFSSYEQYF. The CDR3 DNA sequence: TGTGCCAGCAGCTTAACATTTTCTTCCTACGAGCAGTACTTC.

The rearrangement joins TRBV6-5 to TRBJ2-2; 8 bases agree with TRBD1. Trimming removed 5 bases from V and 6 bases from J; junction bases left unmatched: 5. The germline V gene has CDR1 MNHEY and CDR2 SVGAGI. This CDR3 comprises 14 residues. The CDR3 coding sequence is TGTGCCAGCAGTAACCTACAGGGGGCCGGGGAGCTGTTTTTT. Translating it yields CASSNLQGAGELFF.

Notes on this clone: The junction and the germline gene differ at one end; a read error may be behind it. J is TRBJ2-5 and V is TRBV6-1; maybe TRBD2 (5 bases). The germline gives CDR1 MNHNS, CDR2 SASEGT. The CDR3 is made up of 13 amino acids. The CDR3 is CASREGGRETQYF. The CDR3 DNA sequence: TGTGCCAGCAGGGAAGGAGGTAGAGAGACCCAGTACTTC.

V usage is TRBV5-4 and J usage is TRBJ2-6, with 9 bases matching TRBD1. Trimming at V came to 4 bases and at J to 3 bases, leaving 8 bases not matched to a gene. The CDR3 has 17 residues. Germline V gene sequence: CDR1 SGHNT, CDR2 YYREEE (reference sequence). The CDR3 protein is CASSGPGTGRGANVLTF. The DNA of the CDR3 is TGTGCCAGCAGCGGTCCCGGGACAGGGCGTGGGGCCAACGTCCTGACTTTC.

The rearrangement joins TRBV3-1 (or the pseudogene TRBV3-2) to TRBJ2-5; perhaps TRBD1 as D (5 bases). In germline, CDR1 is LGHDT, CDR2 YNNKEL (reference sequence). V was trimmed by 1 base and J by 2 bases, leaving 14 bases between them. The CDR3 extends over 16 amino acids. CDR3 residues: CASSQGSFRQQETQYF. The CDR3 region has the DNA TGTGCCAGCAGCCAAGGATCTTTCCGACAGCAAGAGACCCAGTACTTC.

The V gene is TRBV19, the J gene TRBJ2-3; 7 bases are a match to TRBD2. CDR3 length: 17 residues. The V gene's germline CDR1 is LNHDA and CDR2 SQIVND (reference sequence). V lost 5 bases, J lost 2 bases, and 13 bases stayed unmatched. The CDR3 region has the DNA TGTGCCAGTAGTGTTCGGAAAGGGAGGGCGAACACAGATACGCAGTATTTT. Amino acid sequence: CASSVRKGRANTDTQYF.

V gene TRBV7-2 combines with J gene TRBJ2-1, with D possibly TRBD2 on 6 matching bases. Germline V gene lookup returns CDR1 SGHTA and CDR2 FQGNSA. Trimming removed 5 bases at V and 10 bases at J, with 15 bases between. The CDR3 runs 13 residues. The CDR3 spells CASSPFRDWEQFF. The CDR3 region has the DNA TGTGCCAGCAGCCCTTTCCGGGACTGGGAGCAGTTCTTC.

The V gene is TRBV2, the J gene TRBJ1-2; 8 bases match TRBD1. CDR3 size: 13 residues. CDR1 and CDR2 from the germline V gene are SNHLY and FYNNEI. The ends lost 11 bases at V and 7 bases at J; junction bases unmatched: 12. The CDR3 DNA sequence: TGTGCCTGGACAGGGAGGTTGAACAGTGGCTACACCTTC. This encodes CAWTGRLNSGYTF.

The chain employs TRBV5-6 and TRBJ2-5; the D gene is possibly TRBD1 (5 bases). CDR3 length: 15 residues. The V gene lost 1 base and the J gene lost 1 base, with 11 bases spanning the gap. The germline gives CDR1 SGHDT, CDR2 YYEEEE. CDR3 residues: CASSLRTIGQETQYF. CDR3 in DNA: TGTGCCAGCAGCTTGAGGACAATCGGCCAAGAGACCCAGTACTTC.

The V call is TRBV7-2, the J call TRBJ1-5; D is perhaps TRBD1 (6 bases). V lost 2 bases, J lost 7 bases, and 24 bases lay in between. Germline assignment: CDR1 SGHTA and CDR2 FQGNSA. CDR3 length: 18 residues. CDR3 nucleotide sequence: TGTGCCAGCAGCTTAAGGTCTCTGAGTTCGGGGGGCAGGCAGCCCCAGCATTTT. Encoded protein: CASSLRSLSSGGRQPQHF.

This clone was detected only once. The chain joins TRBV3-1 (or the pseudogene TRBV3-2) to TRBJ2-7; the match to TRBD1 covers 7 bases. CDR1 is LGHDT, CDR2 YNNKEL, per germline (reference sequence). J was trimmed by 0 bases and V by 4 bases; bases with no gene match: 6. The CDR3 consists of 15 residues. CDR3 protein: CASSLGQEASYEQYF. As DNA, the CDR3 is TGTGCCAGCAGCCTCGGACAGGAGGCCTCCTACGAGCAGTACTTC.

The chain employs TRBV2 and TRBJ2-3; 9 bases are shared with TRBD2. This CDR3 spans 14 amino acids. V lost 8 bases and J lost 7; bases outside the gene matches: 10. Germline V CDR1 and CDR2: SNHLY, FYNNEI. The CDR3 is CASVRREGLNTQYF. The CDR3 nucleotides are TGTGCCAGCGTCAGGCGGGAGGGCCTAAATACGCAGTATTTT.

The V and J genes are TRBV5-1 and TRBJ2-5, with TRBD2 matching 14 bases. Trimming removed 7 bases from V and 2 bases from J; junction bases left unmatched: 1. The length of the CDR3 is 14 residues. Germline V gene data show CDR1 as SGHRS and CDR2 as YFSETQ. CDR3 sequence reads: CASRLAGGQETQYF. DNA of the CDR3: TGCGCCAGCCGACTAGCGGGAGGGCAAGAGACCCAGTACTTC.

V and J are TRBV24-1 and TRBJ1-5; D ambiguous. CDR3 length equals 13 residues. Germline values: CDR1 KGHDR, CDR2 SFDVKD. Trimming shortened V by 9 bases and J by 0 bases, and 8 bases separated the two germline ends. CDR3 sequence (DNA): TGTGCCACCTCTGAGGATAGCAATCAGCCCCAGCATTTT. It yields the protein CATSEDSNQPQHF.

The J gene is TRBJ2-3, the V gene TRBV18, with 15 bases identical to TRBD2. The CDR3 is 19 amino acids. Looked up from germline, CDR1 is KGHSH and CDR2 is LQKENI. Trimming took 3 bases from V and 2 from J; bases not matched to a gene: 9. CDR3 region: CASSPPGLAGGSPTDTQYF. CDR3 DNA sequence: TGTGCCAGCTCACCGCCGGGACTAGCGGGAGGATCCCCCACAGATACGCAGTATTTT.

The chain carries TRBV2 and TRBJ2-7; tentative D call: TRBD1 (7 bases). Trimming took 10 bases from V and 2 from J, leaving 18 bases between them. Germline V CDR1 and CDR2: SNHLY, FYNNEI. The CDR3 is 14 amino acids. The CDR3 nucleotides read TGTGCCACCGCGGGGCAGGGGGTGGCCTACGAGCAGTACTTC. Protein product: CATAGQGVAYEQYF.

The gene calls are TRBV18 and TRBJ1-4; 7 bases are shared with TRBD1. This CDR3 is built from 15 residues. The V gene's germline CDR1 is KGHSH and CDR2 LQKENI. Trimming took 4 bases from V and 7 from J; bases not matched to a gene: 9. This CDR3 is CASSRQGVPGEKLFF. The DNA of the CDR3 is TGTGCCAGCTCACGGCAGGGGGTTCCTGGTGAAAAACTGTTTTTT.

The chain joins TRBV11-2 to TRBJ1-6, with a possible D match to TRBD1 (5 bases). Deletions cut 5 bases from V and 7 bases from J, with 12 bases between. The CDR3 consists of 14 residues. Germline CDR1 and CDR2: SGHAT and FQNNGV. The CDR3 nucleotides are TGTGCCAGCAGCCCCCTTCGGGGGAATTCACCCCTCCACTTT. This encodes CASSPLRGNSPLHF.